This TCR beta chain was captured by sequencing in a study of blood T cell repertoires in COVID-19. Study summary: The United States, Italy and Spain provided the acute and convalescent COVID-19 samples. In each case, the material was cDNA or gDNA derived from T cells, B-cell-depleted T cells, or PBMCs.

Germline-derived CDR1 and CDR2 are MRHNA and SNTAGT. This CDR3 has 15 amino acids. V was shortened by 2 bases and J by 0 bases, with 8 bases between the two germline ends. As processed by the authors: Researchers report that nucleated cell counts were estimated from reference gene primer amplification. The method was immunoSEQ multiplex PCR; TCRdb's version includes in-frame clones alone and lacks a portion of them. That table gives V, J and clone size, and the DNA gave D and trimming. The table records about 60,000 clones, around 83% of them present only once. The clonotype originates from a human donor in a cohort sampled during active COVID-19. The specimen sequenced was peripheral blood. This sequence joins TRBV6-4 and TRBJ2-1; D call uncertain. The CDR3 loop is CASSDHGGSYNEQFF. Here the CDR3 DNA reads TGTGCCAGCAGTGACCATGGCGGCTCCTACAATGAGCAGTTCTTC.